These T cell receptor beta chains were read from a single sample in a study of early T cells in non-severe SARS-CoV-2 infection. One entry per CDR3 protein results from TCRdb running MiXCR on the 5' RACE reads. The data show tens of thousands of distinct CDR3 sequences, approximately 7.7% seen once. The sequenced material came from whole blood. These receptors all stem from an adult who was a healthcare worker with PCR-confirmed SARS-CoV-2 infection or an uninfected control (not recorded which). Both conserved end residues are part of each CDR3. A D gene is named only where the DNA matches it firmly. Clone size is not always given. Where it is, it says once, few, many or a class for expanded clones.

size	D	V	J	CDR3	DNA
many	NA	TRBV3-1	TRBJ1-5	CASSQDRPGVGQPQHF	TGTGCCAGCAGCCAAGACCGGCCAGGGGTTGGTCAGCCCCAGCATTTT
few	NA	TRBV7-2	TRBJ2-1	CASSLARRNEQFF	TGTGCCAGCAGCTTAGCGCGCCGCAATGAGCAGTTCTTC
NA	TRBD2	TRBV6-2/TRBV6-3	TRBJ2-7	CAVSRGTTSEQYF	TGTGCCGTCTCCAGAGGGACTACCAGCGAGCAGTACTTC
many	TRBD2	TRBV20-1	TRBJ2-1	CSAIGTSGSISYNEQFF	TGCAGTGCTATCGGGACTAGCGGGAGTATTTCCTACAATGAGCAGTTCTTC
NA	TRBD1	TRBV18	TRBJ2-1	CASSPDRGTYNEQFF	TGTGCCAGCTCACCGGACAGGGGAACCTACAATGAGCAGTTCTTC
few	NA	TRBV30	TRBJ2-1	CAWSVLGFEQFF	TGTGCCTGGAGTGTACTGGGCTTTGAGCAGTTCTTC
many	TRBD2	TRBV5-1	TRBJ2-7	CASSRVGAGERYEQYF	TGCGCCAGCAGCAGAGTCGGAGCGGGAGAACGGTACGAGCAGTACTTC
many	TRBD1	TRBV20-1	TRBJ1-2	CSARGTGSVYYGYTF	TGCAGTGCTAGGGGGACAGGATCTGTTTACTATGGCTACACCTTC
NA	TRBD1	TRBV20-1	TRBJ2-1	CSARSQGAGNEQFF	TGCAGTGCTAGATCGCAGGGGGCTGGGAATGAGCAGTTCTTC
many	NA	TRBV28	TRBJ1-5	CASSLAKRVRDQPQHF	TGTGCCAGCAGTTTGGCGAAGAGGGTGAGGGATCAGCCCCAGCATTTT